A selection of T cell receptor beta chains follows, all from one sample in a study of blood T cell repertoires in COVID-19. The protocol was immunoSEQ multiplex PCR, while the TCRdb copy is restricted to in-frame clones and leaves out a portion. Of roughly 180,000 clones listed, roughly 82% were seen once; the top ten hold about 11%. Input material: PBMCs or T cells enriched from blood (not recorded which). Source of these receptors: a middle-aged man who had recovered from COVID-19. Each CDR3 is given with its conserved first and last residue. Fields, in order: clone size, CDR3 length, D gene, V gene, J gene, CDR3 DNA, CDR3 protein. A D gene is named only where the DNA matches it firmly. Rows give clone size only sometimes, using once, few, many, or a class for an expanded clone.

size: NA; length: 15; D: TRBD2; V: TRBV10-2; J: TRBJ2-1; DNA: TGCGCCAGCAGTGAGGACGGGAGGACCTACAATGAGCAGTTCTTC; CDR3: CASSEDGRTYNEQFF
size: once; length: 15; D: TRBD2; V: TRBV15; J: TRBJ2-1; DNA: TGTGCCACCAGCAGAGCAGCGGGAGGGCCGGATGAGCAGTTCTTC; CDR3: CATSRAAGGPDEQFF
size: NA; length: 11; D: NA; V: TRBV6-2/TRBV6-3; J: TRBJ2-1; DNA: TGTGCCAGCAGTTACCTGGAGGAGCAGTTCTTC; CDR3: CASSYLEEQFF
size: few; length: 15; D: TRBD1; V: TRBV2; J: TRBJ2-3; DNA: TGTGCCAGCACTGGACAGGGTCTGGATACAGATACGCAGTATTTT; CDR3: CASTGQGLDTDTQYF
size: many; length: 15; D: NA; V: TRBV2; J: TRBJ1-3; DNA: TGTGCCAGCAGCTTGGGACTGTTCTCTGGAAACACCATATATTTT; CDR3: CASSLGLFSGNTIYF
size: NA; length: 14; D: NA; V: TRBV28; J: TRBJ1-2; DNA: TGTGCCAGCATCCCAGCCCCGGGGAACTATGGCTACACCTTC; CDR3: CASIPAPGNYGYTF
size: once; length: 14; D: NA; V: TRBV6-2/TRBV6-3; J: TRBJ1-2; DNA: TGTGCCAGCAGTTCCGACGACAGGATCTATGGCTACACCTTC; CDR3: CASSSDDRIYGYTF
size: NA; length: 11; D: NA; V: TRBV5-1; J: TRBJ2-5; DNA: TGCGCCAGCAGCCTCCAAGAGACCCAGTACTTC; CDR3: CASSLQETQYF
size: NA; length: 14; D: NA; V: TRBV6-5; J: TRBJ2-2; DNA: TGTGCCAGCAGTTATGCTAGGTCCGCCGGGGAGCTGTTTTTT; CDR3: CASSYARSAGELFF
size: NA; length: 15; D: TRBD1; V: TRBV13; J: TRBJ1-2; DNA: TGTGCCAGCAGCAGTACAGGGGGAGACAACTATGGCTACACCTTC; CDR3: CASSSTGGDNYGYTF
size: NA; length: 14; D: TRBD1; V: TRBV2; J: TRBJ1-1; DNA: TGTGCCAGCACGGCAGGGGGCTCGGGCACTGAAGCTTTCTTT; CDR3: CASTAGGSGTEAFF
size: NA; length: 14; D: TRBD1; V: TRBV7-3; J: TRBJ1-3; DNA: TGTGCCAGCAGCCCCGGGACAGGTGGAAACACCATATATTTT; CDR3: CASSPGTGGNTIYF
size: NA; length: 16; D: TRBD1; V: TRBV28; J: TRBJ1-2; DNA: TGTGCCAGCAGTTCTGCCGAGGACAGGCTCAACTATGGCTACACCTTC; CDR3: CASSSAEDRLNYGYTF
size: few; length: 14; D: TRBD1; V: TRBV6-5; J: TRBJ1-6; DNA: TGTGCCAGCAGACTCCAGGGGGGTAATTCACCCCTCCACTTT; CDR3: CASRLQGGNSPLHF
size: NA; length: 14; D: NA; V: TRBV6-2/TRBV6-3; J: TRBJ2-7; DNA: TGTGCCAGCACCCCCGGGACTCCCGCATACGAGCAGTACTTC; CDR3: CASTPGTPAYEQYF
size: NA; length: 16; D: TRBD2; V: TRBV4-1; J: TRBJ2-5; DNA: TGCGCCAGCAGCCAAACGACTAGCGGGAGAAAAGAGACCCAGTACTTC; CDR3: CASSQTTSGRKETQYF
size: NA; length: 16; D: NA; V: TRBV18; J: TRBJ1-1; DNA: TGTGCCAGCTCACCCCTATCCCGGGATACGAACACTGAAGCTTTCTTT; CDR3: CASSPLSRDTNTEAFF
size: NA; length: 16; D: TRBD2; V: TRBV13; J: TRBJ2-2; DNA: TGTGCCAGCAGCCCGCGGACTAGCGGGTATACCGGGGAGCTGTTTTTT; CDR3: CASSPRTSGYTGELFF
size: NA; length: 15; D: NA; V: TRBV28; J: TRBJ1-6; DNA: TGTGCCAGCAGTTTATTAGCAGAGATTAATTCACCCCTCCACTTT; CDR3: CASSLLAEINSPLHF
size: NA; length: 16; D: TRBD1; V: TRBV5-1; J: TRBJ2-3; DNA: TGCGCCAGCAGCTACAGGGCCCAGGGGGGCACAGATACGCAGTATTTT; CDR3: CASSYRAQGGTDTQYF
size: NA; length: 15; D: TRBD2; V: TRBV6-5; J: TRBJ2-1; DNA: TGTGCCAGCAGTTACTCGGCGGGAGTACCCAATGAGCAGTTCTTC; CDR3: CASSYSAGVPNEQFF
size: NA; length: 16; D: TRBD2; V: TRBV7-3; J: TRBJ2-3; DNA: TGTGCCAGCAGCCCCCGAGCGGGAGGGCCAACAGATACGCAGTATTTT; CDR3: CASSPRAGGPTDTQYF
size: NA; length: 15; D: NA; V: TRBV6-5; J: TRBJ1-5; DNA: TGTGCCAGCAGCCCGCAGGGACTCCTAAATCAGCCCCAGCATTTT; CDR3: CASSPQGLLNQPQHF
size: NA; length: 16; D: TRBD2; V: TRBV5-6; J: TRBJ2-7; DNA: TGTGCCAGCAGCCCCCTGGGGCTAGCGGGAGGAGGCGAGCAGTACTTC; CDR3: CASSPLGLAGGGEQYF
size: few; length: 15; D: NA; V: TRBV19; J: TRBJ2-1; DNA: TGTGCCAGTAGTATGGGGGGAGCCCAGTACAATGAGCAGTTCTTC; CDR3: CASSMGGAQYNEQFF
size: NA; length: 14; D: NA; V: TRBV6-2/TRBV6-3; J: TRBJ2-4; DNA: TGTGCCAGCAGTTCGGCGACAACTCAAAACATTCAGTACTTC; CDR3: CASSSATTQNIQYF
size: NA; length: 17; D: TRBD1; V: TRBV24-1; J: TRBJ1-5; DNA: TGTGCCACCAGTGATATGGGACAGGGGGCGAGCAATCAGCCCCAGCATTTT; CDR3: CATSDMGQGASNQPQHF
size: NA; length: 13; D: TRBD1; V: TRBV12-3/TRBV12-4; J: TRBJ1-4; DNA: TGTGCCAGCAGTCGGGACAGAGGGGAAAAACTGTTTTTT; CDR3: CASSRDRGEKLFF
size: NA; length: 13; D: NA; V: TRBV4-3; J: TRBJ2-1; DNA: TGCGCCAGCAGCCCACCCTCGCGGAGTGAGCAGTTCTTC; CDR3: CASSPPSRSEQFF